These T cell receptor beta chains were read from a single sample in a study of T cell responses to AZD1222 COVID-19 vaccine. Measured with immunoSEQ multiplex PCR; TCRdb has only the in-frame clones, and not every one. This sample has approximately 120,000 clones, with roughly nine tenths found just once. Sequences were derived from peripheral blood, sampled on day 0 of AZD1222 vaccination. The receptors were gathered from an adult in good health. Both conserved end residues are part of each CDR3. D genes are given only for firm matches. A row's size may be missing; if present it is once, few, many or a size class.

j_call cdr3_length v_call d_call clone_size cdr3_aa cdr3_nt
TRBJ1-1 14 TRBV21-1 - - CASSPGTPNTEAFF TGTGCCAGCAGCCCCGGGACGCCTAACACTGAAGCTTTCTTT
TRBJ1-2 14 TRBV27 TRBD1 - CASWQGASPRGYTF TGTGCCAGCTGGCAGGGGGCTTCCCCTAGGGGCTACACCTTC
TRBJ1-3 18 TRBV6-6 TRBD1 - CASSRFRDRDASGNTIYF TGTGCCAGCAGTCGCTTCCGGGACAGGGATGCCTCTGGAAACACCATATATTTT
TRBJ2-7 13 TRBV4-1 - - CASSQPGVGEQYF TGCGCCAGCAGCCAGCCCGGGGTGGGAGAGCAGTACTTC
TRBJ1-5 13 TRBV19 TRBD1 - CASTGQGDQPQHF TGTGCCAGTACGGGACAGGGGGATCAGCCCCAGCATTTT
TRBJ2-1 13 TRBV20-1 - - CSASGPANNEQFF TGCAGTGCTAGTGGCCCGGCTAACAATGAGCAGTTCTTC
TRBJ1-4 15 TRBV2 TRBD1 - CASSDAGDRNEKLFF TGTGCCAGCAGTGATGCGGGGGACAGAAATGAAAAACTGTTTTTT
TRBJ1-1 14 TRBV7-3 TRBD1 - CASSNTQGDTEAFF TGTGCCAGCAGCAACACACAGGGGGACACTGAAGCTTTCTTT
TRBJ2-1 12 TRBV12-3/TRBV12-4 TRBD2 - CASWRREGEQFF TGTGCCAGTTGGAGGCGGGAGGGTGAGCAGTTCTTC
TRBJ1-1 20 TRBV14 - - CASSQEPPGRGKNGNTEAFF TGTGCCAGCAGCCAAGAACCCCCTGGCAGGGGTAAAAATGGGAACACTGAAGCTTTCTTT
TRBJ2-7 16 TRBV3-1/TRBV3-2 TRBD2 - CASSHRGLAETYEQYF TGTGCCAGCAGCCACCGGGGACTAGCGGAAACCTACGAGCAGTACTTC
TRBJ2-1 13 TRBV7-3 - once CASSRGPYNEQFF TGTGCCAGCAGCCGTGGGCCCTACAATGAGCAGTTCTTC
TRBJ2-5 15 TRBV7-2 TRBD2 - CASSLGGGPSDTQYF TGTGCCAGCAGCTTGGGGGGAGGGCCCAGTGATACCCAGTACTTC
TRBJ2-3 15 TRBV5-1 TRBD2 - CASSSGLAGTDTQYF TGCGCCAGCAGCTCGGGACTAGCGGGCACAGATACGCAGTATTTT
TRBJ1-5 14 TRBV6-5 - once CASSYSRRNQPQHF TGTGCCAGCAGTTACTCGAGGAGGAATCAGCCCCAGCATTTT
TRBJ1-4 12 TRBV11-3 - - CASSPRDEKLFF TGTGCCAGCAGCCCCAGGGATGAAAAACTGTTTTTT
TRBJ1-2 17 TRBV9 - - CASSVDVSPRGTYGYTF TGTGCCAGCAGCGTAGACGTCTCGCCAAGAGGGACCTATGGCTACACCTTC
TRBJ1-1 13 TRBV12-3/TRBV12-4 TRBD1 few CASSGTGSAEAFF TGTGCCAGCTCCGGGACAGGGTCCGCTGAAGCTTTCTTT
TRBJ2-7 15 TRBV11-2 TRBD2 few CASSLFGGGSGEQYF TGTGCCAGCAGCTTATTTGGGGGAGGGTCCGGAGAGCAGTACTTC
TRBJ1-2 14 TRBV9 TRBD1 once CASSSRTGPYGYTF TGTGCCAGCAGCTCTCGGACAGGGCCCTATGGCTACACCTTC
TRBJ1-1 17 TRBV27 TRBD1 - CASSLSFGQVLNTEAFF TGTGCCAGCAGTTTATCGTTTGGACAGGTGTTGAACACTGAAGCTTTCTTT
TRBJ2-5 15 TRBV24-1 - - CATSDFPRVEETQYF TGTGCCACCAGTGATTTCCCCAGGGTTGAAGAGACCCAGTACTTC
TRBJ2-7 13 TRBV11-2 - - CASSLVLGYEQYF TGTGCCAGCAGCTTAGTGCTGGGCTACGAGCAGTACTTC
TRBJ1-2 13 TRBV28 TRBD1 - CASSSGQGGGYTF TGTGCCAGCAGTTCCGGACAGGGCGGTGGCTACACCTTC
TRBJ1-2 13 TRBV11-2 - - CASSPDGGYGYTF TGTGCCAGCAGCCCCGATGGTGGCTATGGCTACACCTTC
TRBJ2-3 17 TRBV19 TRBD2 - CASTPGLAGGRADTQYF TGTGCCAGTACCCCCGGACTAGCGGGAGGGCGGGCAGATACGCAGTATTTT
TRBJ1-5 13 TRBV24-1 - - CATSDFDSEPQHF TGTGCCACCAGTGATTTTGATAGCGAGCCCCAGCATTTT
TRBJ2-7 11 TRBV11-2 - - CASSPSYEQYF TGTGCCAGCAGCCCTTCCTACGAGCAGTACTTC
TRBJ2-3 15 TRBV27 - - CASSLGRGRTDTQYF TGTGCCAGCAGTTTGGGCAGGGGCCGCACAGATACGCAGTATTTT
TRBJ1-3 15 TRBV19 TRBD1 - CASAGTGGSGNTIYF TGTGCCAGTGCCGGGACAGGGGGCTCTGGAAACACCATATATTTT
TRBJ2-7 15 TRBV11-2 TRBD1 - CASSYRTGLTYEQYF TGTGCCAGCAGCTACAGGACAGGCCTTACCTACGAGCAGTACTTC
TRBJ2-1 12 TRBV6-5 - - CASRRTADEQFF TGTGCCAGCAGAAGAACAGCGGATGAGCAGTTCTTC
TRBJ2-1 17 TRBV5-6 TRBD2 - CASSPLKREGLFHEQFF TGTGCCAGCAGCCCCCTGAAGCGGGAGGGTTTGTTCCATGAGCAGTTCTTC
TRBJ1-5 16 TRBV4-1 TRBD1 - CASSHFTGGGSQPQHF TGCGCCAGCAGCCATTTTACAGGGGGCGGGAGTCAGCCCCAGCATTTT
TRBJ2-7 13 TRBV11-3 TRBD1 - CASSLDRSYEQYF TGTGCCAGCAGCTTGGACAGGTCCTACGAGCAGTACTTC
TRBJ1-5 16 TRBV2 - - CASSYGGEDRFGPQHF TGTGCCAGCAGCTATGGGGGTGAAGACAGGTTTGGGCCCCAGCATTTT
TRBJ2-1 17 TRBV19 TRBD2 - CASSRLAGLSSMDEQFF TGTGCCAGTAGTCGGTTAGCGGGATTGTCGTCGATGGATGAGCAGTTCTTC
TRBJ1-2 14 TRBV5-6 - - CASSLGRRDYGYTF TGTGCCAGCAGCTTAGGAAGGCGGGATTATGGCTACACCTTC
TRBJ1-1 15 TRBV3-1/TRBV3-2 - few CASSQVQGGNTEAFF TGTGCCAGCAGCCAAGTACAGGGAGGGAACACTGAAGCTTTCTTT
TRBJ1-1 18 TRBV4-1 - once CASSQLVGVFYVDTEAFF TGCGCCAGCAGCCAGTTGGTAGGGGTCTTCTATGTGGACACTGAAGCTTTCTTT
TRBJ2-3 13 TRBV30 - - CAWSESGLLTQYF TGTGCCTGGAGTGAATCCGGCCTCCTTACGCAGTATTTT
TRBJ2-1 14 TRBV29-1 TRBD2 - CSAKAGGSNNEQFF TGCAGCGCAAAGGCGGGAGGGTCGAACAATGAGCAGTTCTTC
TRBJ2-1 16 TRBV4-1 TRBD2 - CASSRTGLADYNEQFF TGCGCCAGCAGCCGGACGGGACTAGCGGACTACAATGAGCAGTTCTTC
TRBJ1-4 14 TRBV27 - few CASSSRGGNEKLFF TGTGCCAGCAGTTCCAGGGGAGGAAATGAAAAACTGTTTTTT
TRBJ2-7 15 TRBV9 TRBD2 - CASSVESGRAYEQYF TGTGCCAGCAGCGTAGAGAGCGGGAGAGCATACGAGCAGTACTTC
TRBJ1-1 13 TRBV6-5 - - CASSSSENTEAFF TGTGCCAGCAGTTCCTCGGAGAACACTGAAGCTTTCTTT
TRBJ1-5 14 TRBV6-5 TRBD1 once CASSLTGSVQPQHF TGTGCCAGCAGTTTGACAGGGTCGGTACAGCCCCAGCATTTT
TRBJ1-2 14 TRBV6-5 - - CASSYSPKNYGYTF TGTGCCAGCAGTTACTCTCCTAAAAACTATGGCTACACCTTC
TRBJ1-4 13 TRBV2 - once CASSEWINEKLFF TGTGCCAGCAGTGAATGGATTAATGAAAAACTGTTTTTT
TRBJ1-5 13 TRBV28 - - CASSLTDYQPQHF TGTGCCAGCAGTTTAACCGACTATCAGCCCCAGCATTTT
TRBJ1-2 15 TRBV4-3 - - CASSQETYPNYGYTF TGCGCCAGCAGCCAAGAAACTTATCCTAACTATGGCTACACCTTC
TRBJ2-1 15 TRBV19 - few CASTDQSYGDNEQFF TGTGCCAGTACCGACCAATCCTACGGAGACAATGAGCAGTTCTTC
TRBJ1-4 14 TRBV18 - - CASSPATVNEKLFF TGTGCCAGCTCACCAGCGACAGTAAATGAAAAACTGTTTTTT
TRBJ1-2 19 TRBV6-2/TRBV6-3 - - CASSYSTTRGGIANYGYTF TGTGCCAGCAGTTACTCCACGACGCGGGGCGGGATAGCTAACTATGGCTACACCTTC
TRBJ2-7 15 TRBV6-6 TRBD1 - CASRLGNRGPGEQYF TGTGCCAGCAGGTTGGGGAACAGGGGGCCAGGCGAGCAGTACTTC
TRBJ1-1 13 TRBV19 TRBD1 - CASRQGALTEAFF TGTGCCAGTAGGCAGGGGGCGCTCACTGAAGCTTTCTTT
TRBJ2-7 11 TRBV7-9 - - CASSLFYEQYF TGTGCCAGCAGCTTATTCTACGAGCAGTACTTC
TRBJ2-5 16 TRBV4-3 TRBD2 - CASSQDRTGGGETQYF TGCGCCAGCAGCCAAGATAGAACGGGAGGGGGAGAGACCCAGTACTTC
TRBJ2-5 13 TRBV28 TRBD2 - CACGTSFQETQYF TGTGCCTGCGGGACTAGCTTCCAAGAGACCCAGTACTTC
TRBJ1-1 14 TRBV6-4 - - CASSGEARNTEAFF TGTGCCAGCAGCGGAGAAGCGAGGAACACTGAAGCTTTCTTT